This TCR beta chain was recorded in a study of beta chain features in type 1 diabetes. Since all of the isolated RNA was reverse transcribed, expressed TCRB transcripts were what got sequenced. Repertoires were generated with immunoSEQ multiplex PCR, while TCRdb's copy carries only in-frame clones and drops some. The repertoire holds fewer than 350,000 clones, with 15% as singletons. Overall study findings and caveats: Type 1 diabetes patients had moderately but significantly shorter TCRB CDR3s in all four CD4+ subsets. Within the patient group, naive, central memory and Treg TCRB repertoires appeared more similar to each other than within healthy donors. VDJ junctions from patients with type 1 diabetes contained fewer insertions and more deletions.

Via CD45RO/CCR7/CD25/CD127/CD95/CD27, cells of the CD4+ naive, central memory, regulatory and stem cell-like memory subsets were sorted. Purity exceeded 98% in all sorted populations. Comment on this clone: Antigen unknown.

This CDR3 has 11 residues. V gave up 11 bases and J gave up 11 bases, with 18 bases separating them. Germline CDR1 is MDHEN and CDR2 is SYDVKM. The material sequenced was naive CD4+ T cells from blood. The receptor was derived from a young man with type 1 diabetes. The rearrangement uses TRBV28 and TRBJ2-5; D is unclear. In DNA form, the CDR3 reads TGTGCCTCCTACTATTCGGGTGAGCAGTACTTC. Its protein is CASYYSGEQYF.